The 9 T cell receptor beta chains below come from one sample, sequenced in a study of OX40 agonist ivuxolimab in advanced cancers. Clones were sequenced by immunoSEQ multiplex PCR, and TCRdb holds only the in-frame ones, with some missing. The sample yields approximately 11,000 clones, under 90% seen once. Sequenced here: CD4+ or CD8+ T cells sorted from blood, sampled in a trial of the OX40 agonist ivuxolimab. These receptor sequences come from an adult with an advanced solid tumor such as melanoma, head and neck, liver or kidney cancer.

The chain employs TRBV15 and TRBJ2-7; 8 nucleotides match TRBD1. Per the germline V gene, CDR1 is LNHNV and CDR2 is YYDKDF (reference sequence). With V trimmed by 1 base and J by 0 bases, 2 bases remained unmatched. The CDR3 consists of 15 residues. CDR3 loop: CATSRGGTGSYEQYF. The DNA for the CDR3 is TGTGCCACCAGCAGAGGGGGGACAGGCTCCTACGAGCAGTACTTC.

V usage is TRBV7-8 and J usage is TRBJ1-6, with D perhaps matching TRBD1 (5 bases). The CDR3 has 14 residues. The V end was cut by 2 bases, the J end by 14 bases, with 16 bases between. Germline CDR1 and CDR2: SGHVS and FQNEAQ. CDR3 residues: CASSLQEDTTSLHF. In DNA form, the CDR3 reads TGTGCCAGCAGCTTACAAGAGGACACCACATCCCTCCACTTT.

The J gene is TRBJ1-2, the V gene TRBV5-6; tentative D call: TRBD1 (5 bases). The V and J ends lost 3 bases and 5 bases respectively, with 17 bases between them. The CDR3 totals 15 residues. CDR1 SGHDT and CDR2 YYEEEE come from the germline V gene. Here the CDR3 DNA reads TGTGCCAGCAGCTCCGGGCAGGGTCTTAGGTATGGCTACACCTTC. It encodes CASSSGQGLRYGYTF.

CDR3 amino acids: CASRTSKFSGELFF. CDR3 coding DNA: TGCGCCAGCAGGACGTCTAAGTTTTCCGGGGAGCTGTTTTTT. This chain joins TRBV5-1 and TRBJ2-2; D is unclear. Germline lookup yields CDR1 SGHRS and CDR2 YFSETQ. This CDR3 comprises 14 residues. Trimming left V 5 bases short and J 6 bases short, with 14 bases between.

The V and J genes are TRBV11-2 and TRBJ2-2; 7 bases are a match to TRBD1. The V segment lost 8 bases and the J segment 4 bases; nucleotides outside the gene matches: 7. CDR3 length equals 14 residues. CDR1 SGHAT and CDR2 FQNNGV come from the germline V gene. CDR3 coding DNA: TGTGCCAGCGCAGGGGGTACGAGCACCGGGGAGCTGTTTTTT. Translation gives CASAGGTSTGELFF.

To note about this clone: Compared with germline, one end of the junction differs, possibly owing to a read error. The rearrangement joins TRBV5-1 to TRBJ2-7; TRBD1 is a possible D gene (6 bases). Germline CDR1 is SGHRS and CDR2 is YFSETQ. This CDR3 contains 14 residues. The CDR3 reads CASSFGDISYEQYF. The CDR3 DNA reads TGTGCCAGCAGCTTTGGGGACATCTCCTACGAGCAGTACTTC.

The genes are TRBV5-6 and TRBJ2-5, with D possibly being TRBD1 (6 bases). The CDR3 contains 15 residues. Trimming stripped 4 bases from V and 2 bases from J, with 15 bases between. CDR1 SGHDT and CDR2 YYEEEE come from the germline V gene. The CDR3 protein is CASSQGRLGQETQYF. The CDR3 nucleotides are TGTGCCAGCAGCCAGGGGCGGTTGGGTCAAGAGACCCAGTACTTC.

This clone has more than one count but fewer than ten. The genes are TRBV14 and TRBJ2-2, with 9 bases that match TRBD1. Germline V CDR1 and CDR2: SGHDN, FVKESK. With V trimmed by 0 bases and J by 2 bases, 4 bases remained unmatched. The CDR3 has 17 amino acids. The CDR3 nucleotides are TGTGCCAGCAGCCAAGAGAGGGACAGGGACAACACCGGGGAGCTGTTTTTT. The encoded protein is CASSQERDRDNTGELFF.

On this clone: The same CDR3 also results from other DNA sequences found in this sample. The chain carries TRBV19 and TRBJ2-1, with 10 bases that match TRBD2. This CDR3 contains 15 residues. The germline gives CDR1 LNHDA, CDR2 SQIVND (reference sequence). Trimming cost V 5 bases and J 4 bases; bases outside gene matches: 5. The CDR3 coding sequence is TGTGCCAGTAGTGTCACTAGCGGGGATTACAATGAGCAGTTCTTC. Its protein is CASSVTSGDYNEQFF.